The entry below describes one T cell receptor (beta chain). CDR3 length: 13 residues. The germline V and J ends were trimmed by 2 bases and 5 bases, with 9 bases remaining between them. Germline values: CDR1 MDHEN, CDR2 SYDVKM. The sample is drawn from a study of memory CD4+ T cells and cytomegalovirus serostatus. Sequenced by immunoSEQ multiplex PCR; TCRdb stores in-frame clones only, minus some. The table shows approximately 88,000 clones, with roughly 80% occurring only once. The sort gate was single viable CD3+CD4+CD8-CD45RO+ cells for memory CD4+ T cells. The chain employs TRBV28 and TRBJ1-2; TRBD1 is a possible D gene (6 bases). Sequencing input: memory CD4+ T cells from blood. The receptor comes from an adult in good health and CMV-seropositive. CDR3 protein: CASSLGRGYGYTF. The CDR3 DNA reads TGTGCCAGCAGTTTAGGGAGGGGGTATGGCTACACCTTC.